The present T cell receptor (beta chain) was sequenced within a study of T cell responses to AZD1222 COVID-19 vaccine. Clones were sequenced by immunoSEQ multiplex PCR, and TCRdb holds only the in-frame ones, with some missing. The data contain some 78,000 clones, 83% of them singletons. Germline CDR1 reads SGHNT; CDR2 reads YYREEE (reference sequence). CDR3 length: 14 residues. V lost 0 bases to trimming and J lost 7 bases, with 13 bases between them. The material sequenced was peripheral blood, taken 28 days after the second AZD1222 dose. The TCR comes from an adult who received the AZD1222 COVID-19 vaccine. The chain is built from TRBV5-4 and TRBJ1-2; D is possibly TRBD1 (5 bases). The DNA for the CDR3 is TGTGCCAGCAGCTTGGGGCAGGGTGAGGGTGGCTACACCTTC. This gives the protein CASSLGQGEGGYTF.